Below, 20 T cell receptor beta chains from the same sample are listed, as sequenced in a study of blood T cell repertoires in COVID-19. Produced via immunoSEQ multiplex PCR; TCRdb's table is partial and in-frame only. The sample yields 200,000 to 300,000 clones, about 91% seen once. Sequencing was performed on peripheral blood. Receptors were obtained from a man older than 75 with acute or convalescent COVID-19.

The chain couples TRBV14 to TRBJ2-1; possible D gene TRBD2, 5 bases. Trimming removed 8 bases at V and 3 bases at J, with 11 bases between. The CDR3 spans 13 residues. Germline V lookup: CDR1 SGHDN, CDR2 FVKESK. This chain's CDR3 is CASGGPNYNEQFF. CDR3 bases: TGTGCCAGCGGAGGACCCAACTACAATGAGCAGTTCTTC.

In nucleotides, the CDR3 is TGTGCCAGCAGCCCGGACAGGGTTGGTTATTCACCCCTCCACTTT. This gives the protein CASSPDRVGYSPLHF. The chain recombines TRBV3-1 (or the pseudogene TRBV3-2) with TRBJ1-6, with 8 bases that match TRBD1. CDR3 length: 15 residues. Germline trimming cut 4 bases from V and 8 bases from J; bases unmatched to any gene: 7. CDR1 and CDR2 from the germline V gene are LGHDT and YNNKEL (reference sequence).

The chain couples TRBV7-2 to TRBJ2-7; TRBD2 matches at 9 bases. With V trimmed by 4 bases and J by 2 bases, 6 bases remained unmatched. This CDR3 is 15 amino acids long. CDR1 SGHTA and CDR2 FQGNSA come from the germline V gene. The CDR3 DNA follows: TGTGCCAGCAGCTCCCGGCGGGGGGGCACCTACGAGCAGTACTTC. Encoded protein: CASSSRRGGTYEQYF.

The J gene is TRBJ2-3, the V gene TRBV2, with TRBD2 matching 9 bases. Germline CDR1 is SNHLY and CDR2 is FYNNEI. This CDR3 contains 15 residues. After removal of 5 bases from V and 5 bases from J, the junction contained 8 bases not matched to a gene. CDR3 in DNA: TGTGCCAGCAGTCCCCAGGGCGGGGGGGTAGATACGCAGTATTTT. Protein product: CASSPQGGGVDTQYF.

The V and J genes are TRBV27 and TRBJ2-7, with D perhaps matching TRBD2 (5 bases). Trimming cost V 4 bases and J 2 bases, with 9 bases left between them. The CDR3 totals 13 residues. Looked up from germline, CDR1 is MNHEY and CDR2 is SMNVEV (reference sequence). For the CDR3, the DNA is TGTGCCAGCAGTTCGAGCGGTGCCTACGAGCAGTACTTC. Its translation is CASSSSGAYEQYF.

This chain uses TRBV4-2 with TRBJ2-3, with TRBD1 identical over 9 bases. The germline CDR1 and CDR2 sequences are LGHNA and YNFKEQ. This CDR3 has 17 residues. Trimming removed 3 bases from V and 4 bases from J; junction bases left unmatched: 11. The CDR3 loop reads CASSQDNSGTGSDTQYF. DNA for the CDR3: TGTGCCAGCAGCCAGGATAACAGCGGGACAGGGTCAGATACGCAGTATTTT.

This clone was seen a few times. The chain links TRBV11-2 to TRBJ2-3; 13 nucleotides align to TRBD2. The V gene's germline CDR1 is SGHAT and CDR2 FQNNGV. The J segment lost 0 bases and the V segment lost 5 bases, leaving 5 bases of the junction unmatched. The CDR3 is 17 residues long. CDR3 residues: CASSPGTSGISTDTQYF. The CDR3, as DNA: TGTGCCAGCAGCCCAGGGACTAGCGGGATTAGCACAGATACGCAGTATTTT.

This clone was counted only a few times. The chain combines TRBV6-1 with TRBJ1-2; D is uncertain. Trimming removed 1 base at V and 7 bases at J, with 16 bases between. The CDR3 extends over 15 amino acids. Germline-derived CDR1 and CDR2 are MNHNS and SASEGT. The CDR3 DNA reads TGTGCCAGCAGTGAAGTCGGGGATAACCGATCTGGCTACACCTTC. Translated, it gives CASSEVGDNRSGYTF.

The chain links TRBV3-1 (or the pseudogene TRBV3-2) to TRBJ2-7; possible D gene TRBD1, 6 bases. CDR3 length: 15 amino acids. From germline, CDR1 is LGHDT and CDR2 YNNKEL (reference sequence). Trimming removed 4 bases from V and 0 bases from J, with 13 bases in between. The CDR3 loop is CASSLKRGSSYEQYF. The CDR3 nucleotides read TGTGCCAGCAGCCTAAAAAGGGGGTCCTCCTACGAGCAGTACTTC.

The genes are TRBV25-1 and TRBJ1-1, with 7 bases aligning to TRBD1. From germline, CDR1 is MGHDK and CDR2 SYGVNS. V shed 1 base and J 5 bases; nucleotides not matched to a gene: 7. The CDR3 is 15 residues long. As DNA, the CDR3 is TGTGCCAGCAGTGAATCTCAGGGGGTAGGTACTGAAGCTTTCTTT. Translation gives CASSESQGVGTEAFF.

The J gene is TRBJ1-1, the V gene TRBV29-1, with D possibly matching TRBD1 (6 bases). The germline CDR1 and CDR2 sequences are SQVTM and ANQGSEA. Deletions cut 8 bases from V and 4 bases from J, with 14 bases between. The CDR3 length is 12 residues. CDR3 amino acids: CSLQGSSTEAFF. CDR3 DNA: TGCAGCTTACAGGGCTCAAGCACTGAAGCTTTCTTT.

The CDR3 nucleotides are TGCAGTGCTAGTGACGGGGGGGCTTTGGAGCAGTTCTTC. Its protein product is CSASDGGALEQFF. The chain employs TRBV20-1 and TRBJ2-1, with TRBD2 matching 8 bases. The CDR3 contains 13 residues. The V and J ends lost 3 bases and 10 bases, in that order; junction bases with no gene match: 8. CDR1 and CDR2 from the germline V gene are DFQATT and SNEGSKA (reference sequence).

The DNA for the CDR3 is TGTGCCAGCAGCACCCCGAGGGGGTCTTCTTCCTACAATGAGCAGTTCTTC. This codes for CASSTPRGSSSYNEQFF. The gene calls are TRBV7-6 and TRBJ2-1; maybe TRBD1 (6 bases). This CDR3 is 17 amino acids long. Per germline, CDR1 SGHVS and CDR2 FNYEAQ. Trimming left V 5 bases short and J 1 base short, with 18 bases between. Full variable domain (missing parts from reference TRBV7-6 and TRBJ2-1): GAGVSQSPRYKVTKRGQDVALRCDPISGHVSLYWYRQALGQGPEFLTYFNYEAQQDKSGLPNDRFSAERPEGSISTLTIQRTEQRDSAMYRCASSTPRGSSSYNEQFFGPGTRLTVL.

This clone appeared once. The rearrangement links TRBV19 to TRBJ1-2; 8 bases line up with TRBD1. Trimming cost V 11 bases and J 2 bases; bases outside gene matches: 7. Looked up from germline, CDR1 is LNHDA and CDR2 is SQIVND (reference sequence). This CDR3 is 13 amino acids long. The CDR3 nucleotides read TGTGCCGGGAGTGACAGGGGCAACTATGGCTACACCTTC. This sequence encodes CAGSDRGNYGYTF.

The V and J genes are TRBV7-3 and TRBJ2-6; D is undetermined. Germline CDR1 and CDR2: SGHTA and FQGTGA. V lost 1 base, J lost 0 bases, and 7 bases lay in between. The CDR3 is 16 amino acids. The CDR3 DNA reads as TGTGCCAGCAGCTTAATCGGTGGCTCTGGGGCCAACGTCCTGACTTTC. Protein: CASSLIGGSGANVLTF.

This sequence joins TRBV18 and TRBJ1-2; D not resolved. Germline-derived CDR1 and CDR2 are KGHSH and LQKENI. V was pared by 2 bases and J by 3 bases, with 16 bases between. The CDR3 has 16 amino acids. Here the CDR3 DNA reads TGTGCCAGCTCACCAACGACTCTCAAGGTGGACTATGGCTACACCTTC. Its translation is CASSPTTLKVDYGYTF.

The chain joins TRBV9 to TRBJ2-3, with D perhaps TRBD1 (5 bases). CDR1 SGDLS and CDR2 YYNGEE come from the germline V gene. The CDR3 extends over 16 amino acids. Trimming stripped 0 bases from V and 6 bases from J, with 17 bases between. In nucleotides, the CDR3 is TGTGCCAGCAGCGTAGGTGGCAGGGTGGTTGGGGATACGCAGTATTTT. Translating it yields CASSVGGRVVGDTQYF. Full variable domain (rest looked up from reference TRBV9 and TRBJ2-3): DSGVTQTPKHLITATGQRVTLRCSPRSGDLSVYWYQQSLDQGLQFLIQYYNGEERAKGNILERFSAQQFPDLHSELNLSSLELGDSALYFCASSVGGRVVGDTQYFGPGTRLTVL.

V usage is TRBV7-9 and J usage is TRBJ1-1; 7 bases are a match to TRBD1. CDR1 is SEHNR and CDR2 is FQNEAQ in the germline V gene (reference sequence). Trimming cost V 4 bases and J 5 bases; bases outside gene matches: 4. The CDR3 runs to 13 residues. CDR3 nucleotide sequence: TGTGCCAGCAGCTCTATACAGGGGACTGAAGCTTTCTTT. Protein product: CASSSIQGTEAFF.

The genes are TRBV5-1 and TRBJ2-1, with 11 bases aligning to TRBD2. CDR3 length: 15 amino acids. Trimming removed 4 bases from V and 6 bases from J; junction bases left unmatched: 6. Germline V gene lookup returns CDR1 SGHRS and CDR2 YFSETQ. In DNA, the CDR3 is TGCGCCAGCAGCGTACTAGCGGGAGCATTCAATGAGCAGTTCTTC. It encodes CASSVLAGAFNEQFF.

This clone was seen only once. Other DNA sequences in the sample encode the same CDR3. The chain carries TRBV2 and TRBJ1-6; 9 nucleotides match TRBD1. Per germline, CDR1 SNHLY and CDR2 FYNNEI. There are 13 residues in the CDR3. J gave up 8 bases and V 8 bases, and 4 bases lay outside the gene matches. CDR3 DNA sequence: TGTGCCAGCGGGGGACAGGGTTATTCACCCCTCCACTTT. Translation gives CASGGQGYSPLHF.